Below, 10 T cell receptor beta chains from the same sample are listed, as sequenced in a study of blood T cell repertoires in COVID-19. TCRdb's copy holds only in-frame clones and misses some; the assay was immunoSEQ multiplex PCR. The repertoire holds 70,000 or so clones, with around nine tenths as singletons. Material for sequencing was peripheral blood. The receptors were sampled from a man aged 55 to 69 with acute or convalescent COVID-19.

This clone was detected once. The chain uses TRBV21-1 and TRBJ2-7; the tabulated D call, TRBD1, remains unverified against the DNA. TRBV21-1 counts as a pseudogene. This CDR3 is 13 amino acids long. The CDR3 protein is CASRDRGMREQYF. The CDR3 DNA follows: TGTGCCAGTCGGGACAGGGGCATGCGCGAGCAGTACTTC.

The J gene is TRBJ2-5, the V gene TRBV2; 9 bases match TRBD1. V shed 6 bases, J shed 5 bases, and the junction held 10 bases outside the gene matches. CDR1 is SNHLY, CDR2 FYNNEI, per germline. The CDR3 loop spans 15 amino acids. The CDR3 bases are TGTGCCAGCAGGCCTCCTAGGACAGGGGCGGAGACCCAGTACTTC. Residues: CASRPPRTGAETQYF. The entire variable domain, with the rest obtained from reference TRBV2 and TRBJ2-5, is as follows: EPEVTQTPSHQVTQMGQEVILRCVPISNHLYFYWYRQILGQKVEFLVSFYNNEISEKSEIFDDQFSVERPDGSNFTLKIRSTKLEDSAMYFCASRPPRTGAETQYFGPGTRLLVL.

The genes are TRBV7-2 and TRBJ2-7; 8 bases match TRBD1. J lost 6 bases, V lost 7 bases, and 14 bases had no gene match. The CDR3 runs 15 residues. The germline gives CDR1 SGHTA, CDR2 FQGNSA. The CDR3 loop reads CASTSNAGGFGEQYF. The CDR3 bases are TGTGCCAGCACCTCAAACGCAGGGGGCTTTGGCGAGCAGTACTTC.

V and J are TRBV5-6 and TRBJ2-7, with 8 nucleotides matching TRBD2. V was pared by 0 bases and J by 1 base, with 3 bases of the junction left unmatched. The CDR3 runs 15 residues. Germline V gene sequence: CDR1 SGHDT, CDR2 YYEEEE. The CDR3 sequence is CASSLGGGISYEQYF. In DNA form, the CDR3 reads TGTGCCAGCAGCTTGGGCGGGGGGATATCCTACGAGCAGTACTTC.

The J gene is TRBJ2-3, the V gene TRBV5-1; D is undetermined. CDR3 size: 13 residues. Per germline, CDR1 SGHRS and CDR2 YFSETQ. V lost 4 bases and J 4 bases, leaving 10 bases between the germline ends. The CDR3 reads CASSGWQADTQYF. Written as DNA, the CDR3 is TGCGCCAGCAGCGGATGGCAGGCAGATACGCAGTATTTT. The full variable domain, with the rest looked up from reference TRBV5-1 and TRBJ2-3, is KAGVTQTPRYLIKTRGQQVTLSCSPISGHRSVSWYQQTPGQGLQFLFEYFSETQRNKGNFPGRFSGRQFSNSRSEMNVSTLELGDSALYLCASSGWQADTQYFGPGTRLTVL.

DNA of the CDR3: TGCGCCAGCAGACGATCGGGACAGGGAGACAATGAGCAGTTCTTC. This sequence encodes CASRRSGQGDNEQFF. The chain couples TRBV5-1 to TRBJ2-1, with 9 bases fitting TRBD1. After removal of 5 bases from V and 5 bases from J, the junction contained 8 bases not matched to a gene. The CDR3 has 15 residues. The germline V gene encodes CDR1 SGHRS and CDR2 YFSETQ.

The sample holds one count of this clone. The genes are TRBV19 and TRBJ1-2; D uncertain. Germline V CDR1 and CDR2: LNHDA, SQIVND (reference sequence). V was clipped by 6 bases and J by 7 bases, with 15 bases between them. The CDR3 length is 13 residues. CDR3 nucleotide sequence: TGTGCCAGTAGCATTCGAAAGACGGGTGGCTACACCTTC. This encodes CASSIRKTGGYTF. Combining the CDR3 with reference TRBV19 and TRBJ1-2 gives the whole variable domain DGGITQSPKYLFRKEGQNVTLSCEQNLNHDAMYWYRQDPGQGLRLIYYSQIVNDFQKGDIAEGYSVSREKKESFPLTVTSAQKNPTAFYLCASSIRKTGGYTFGSGTRLTVV.

CDR3 sequence: CASSQDQGAGGHYF. As DNA, the CDR3 is TGCGCCAGCAGCCAAGACCAGGGTGCGGGGGGGCATTATTTT. V and J are TRBV4-1 and TRBJ2-3; 9 nucleotides match TRBD2. From germline, CDR1 is MGHRA and CDR2 YSYEKL. With V trimmed by 0 bases and J by 15 bases, 10 bases remained unmatched. The length of the CDR3 is 14 residues.

This clone was observed a single time. The chain uses TRBV5-1 and TRBJ1-4, with D hard to call. Germline CDR1 is SGHRS and CDR2 is YFSETQ. The length of the CDR3 is 17 residues. V dropped 0 bases and J dropped 0 bases, with 12 bases sitting between them. The CDR3 region has the DNA TGCGCCAGCAGCTTGGTTTTGAGAACCTCAACTAATGAAAAACTGTTTTTT. It yields the protein CASSLVLRTSTNEKLFF.

V gene TRBV9 combines with J gene TRBJ2-2; TRBD2 is a possible D gene (5 bases). Deletions cut 2 bases from V and 7 bases from J, with 12 bases between. Germline loops: CDR1 SGDLS, CDR2 YYNGEE. This CDR3 is 14 amino acids long. The CDR3 loop is CASSVLGRGGELFF. CDR3 nucleotide sequence: TGTGCCAGCAGCGTCTTAGGGAGAGGCGGGGAGCTGTTTTTT.